This record looks at one T cell receptor (beta chain) sequence and its context. As yet, its antigen is unknown. Assay: immunoSEQ multiplex PCR; the TCRdb copy retains only in-frame clones and omits some. This sample yields about 80,000 clones, of which about nine tenths are seen a single time; roughly 0.35% belongs to the top ten. The germline V gene has CDR1 SGHDT and CDR2 YYEEEE. The V end lost 3 bases, the J end lost 8 bases, and 21 bases lay between the germline ends. This CDR3 has 16 amino acids. The sample is drawn from a study of OX40 agonist ivuxolimab in advanced cancers. General observations from the study: Researchers did not establish what antigens the expanded peripheral T cells target.

This TCR was recovered from an adult with an advanced solid tumor such as melanoma, head and neck, liver or kidney cancer. V is TRBV5-6 and J is TRBJ2-4, with D possibly matching TRBD1 (5 bases). This specimen was CD4+ or CD8+ T cells sorted from blood, taken in a trial of the OX40 agonist ivuxolimab. The CDR3 spells CASSSQGTGGRHIQYF. In DNA form, the CDR3 reads TGTGCCAGCAGCTCTCAGGGTACGGGTGGCCGGCACATTCAGTACTTC.